The rows below give T cell receptor beta chains drawn from one sample of a study of cytomegalovirus exposure and HLA in healthy donors. Clones were sequenced by immunoSEQ multiplex PCR, and TCRdb holds only the in-frame ones, with some missing. The data hold roughly 100,000 clones, with under 80% observed a single time. Sequencing was done on a sample of PBMCs. The receptors shown here come from a young woman in good health and CMV-seropositive. The CDR3 runs from the conserved cysteine through the conserved F or W. A D gene is named only where the DNA matches it firmly. Size is stated for part of the rows, as once, few or many counts, or as a class when the clone is expanded.

clone size: few; D gene: .; V gene: TRBV30; J gene: TRBJ1-1; CDR3 protein: CLMGENTEAFF; CDR3 DNA: TGTCTCATGGGAGAGAACACTGAAGCTTTCTTT
clone size: .; D gene: .; V gene: TRBV9; J gene: TRBJ1-1; CDR3 protein: CASSVAPGGLSTEAFF; CDR3 DNA: TGTGCCAGCAGCGTAGCTCCTGGAGGGTTGAGCACTGAAGCTTTCTTT
clone size: few; D gene: .; V gene: TRBV2; J gene: TRBJ1-2; CDR3 protein: CASNREWGYTF; CDR3 DNA: TGTGCCAGCAACAGGGAATGGGGCTACACCTTC
clone size: .; D gene: .; V gene: TRBV18; J gene: TRBJ1-6; CDR3 protein: CASSIDRLNSPLHF; CDR3 DNA: TGTGCCAGCTCAATTGACAGGCTTAATTCACCCCTCCACTTT
clone size: .; D gene: .; V gene: TRBV5-1; J gene: TRBJ2-4; CDR3 protein: CASREGGSEKKYIQYF; CDR3 DNA: TGCGCCAGCCGGGAAGGTGGGTCTGAGAAAAAATACATTCAGTACTTC
clone size: .; D gene: .; V gene: TRBV6-5; J gene: TRBJ2-3; CDR3 protein: CASSPTSGPDTQYF; CDR3 DNA: TGTGCCAGCAGCCCCACCAGCGGCCCAGATACGCAGTATTTT
clone size: .; D gene: .; V gene: TRBV5-1; J gene: TRBJ2-3; CDR3 protein: CASTNFLRSDNRRTDTQYF; CDR3 DNA: TGCGCCAGCACCAACTTCTTGAGATCAGACAACCGCCGCACAGATACGCAGTATTTT
clone size: .; D gene: .; V gene: TRBV19; J gene: TRBJ1-2; CDR3 protein: CASSIKFREQYGYTF; CDR3 DNA: TGTGCCAGTAGTATCAAGTTCCGGGAACAGTATGGCTACACCTTC
clone size: .; D gene: .; V gene: TRBV2; J gene: TRBJ1-1; CDR3 protein: CASKIREGGNTEAFF; CDR3 DNA: TGTGCCAGCAAAATTCGTGAAGGGGGGAACACTGAAGCTTTCTTT
clone size: .; D gene: TRBD1; V gene: TRBV7-8; J gene: TRBJ1-4; CDR3 protein: CASSFSGGNEKLFF; CDR3 DNA: TGTGCCAGCAGCTTCTCAGGGGGGAATGAAAAACTGTTTTTT
clone size: .; D gene: .; V gene: TRBV7-3; J gene: TRBJ2-7; CDR3 protein: CASSLTGGGPYEQYF; CDR3 DNA: TGTGCCAGCAGCTTAACGGGAGGGGGACCCTACGAGCAGTACTTC
clone size: once; D gene: .; V gene: TRBV19; J gene: TRBJ1-1; CDR3 protein: CASSFFEGTEAFF; CDR3 DNA: TGTGCCAGTAGCTTTTTCGAGGGCACTGAAGCTTTCTTT
clone size: .; D gene: .; V gene: TRBV13; J gene: TRBJ1-1; CDR3 protein: CASSLALRNEAFF; CDR3 DNA: TGTGCCAGCAGCTTAGCCTTGAGAAATGAAGCTTTCTTT
clone size: .; D gene: .; V gene: TRBV28; J gene: TRBJ2-7; CDR3 protein: CASSFGGSWGQYF; CDR3 DNA: TGTGCCAGCAGTTTCGGCGGGTCCTGGGGGCAGTACTTC
clone size: .; D gene: .; V gene: TRBV11-2; J gene: TRBJ2-1; CDR3 protein: CASSPRDLSYNEQFF; CDR3 DNA: TGTGCCAGCAGCCCCCGGGACTTATCCTACAATGAGCAGTTCTTC
clone size: .; D gene: TRBD1; V gene: TRBV29-1; J gene: TRBJ2-7; CDR3 protein: CSVILGTGLLEQYF; CDR3 DNA: TGCAGCGTGATCCTGGGGACAGGGTTGCTCGAGCAGTACTTC
clone size: once; D gene: TRBD2; V gene: TRBV11-2; J gene: TRBJ2-3; CDR3 protein: CASSLETSASTDTQYF; CDR3 DNA: TGTGCCAGCAGCTTAGAGACTAGCGCAAGCACAGATACGCAGTATTTT
clone size: few; D gene: .; V gene: TRBV30; J gene: TRBJ2-7; CDR3 protein: CAWALGQPTYEQYF; CDR3 DNA: TGTGCCTGGGCCCTCGGACAGCCAACCTACGAGCAGTACTTC